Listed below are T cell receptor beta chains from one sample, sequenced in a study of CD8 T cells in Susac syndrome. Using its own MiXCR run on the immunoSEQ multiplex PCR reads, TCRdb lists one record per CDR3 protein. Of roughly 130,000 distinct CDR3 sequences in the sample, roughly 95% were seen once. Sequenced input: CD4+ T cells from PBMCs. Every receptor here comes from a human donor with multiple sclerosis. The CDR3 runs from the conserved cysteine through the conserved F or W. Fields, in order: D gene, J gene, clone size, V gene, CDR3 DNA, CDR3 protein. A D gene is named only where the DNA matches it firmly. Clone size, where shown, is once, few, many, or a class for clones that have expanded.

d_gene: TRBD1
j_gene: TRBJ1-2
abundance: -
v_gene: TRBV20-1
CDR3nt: TGCAGTGCTAGAGAACTCGACAGGGACTATGGCTACACCTTC
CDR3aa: CSARELDRDYGYTF

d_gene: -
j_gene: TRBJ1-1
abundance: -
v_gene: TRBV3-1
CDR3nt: TGTGCCAGCAGCGTTCAGAGAACTCCGAACACTGAAGCTTTCTTT
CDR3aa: CASSVQRTPNTEAFF

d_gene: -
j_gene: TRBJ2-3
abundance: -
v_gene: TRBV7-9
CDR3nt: TGTGCCAGCAGCCGGGACTCCAACACAGATACGCAGTATTTT
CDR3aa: CASSRDSNTDTQYF

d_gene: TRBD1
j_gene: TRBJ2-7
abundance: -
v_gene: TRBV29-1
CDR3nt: TGCAGCGTGGGGACCTTGACAGGGAAGTCCTACGAGCAGTACTTC
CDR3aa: CSVGTLTGKSYEQYF

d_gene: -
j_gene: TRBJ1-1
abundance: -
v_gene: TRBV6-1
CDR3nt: TGTGCCAGCAGAGAGGACGGAAACACTGAAGCTTTCTTT
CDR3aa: CASREDGNTEAFF

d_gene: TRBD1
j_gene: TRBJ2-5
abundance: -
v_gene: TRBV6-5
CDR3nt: TGTGCCAGCAGTTGGGGGACAGGGGGTCCCCAAGAGACCCAGTACTTC
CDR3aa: CASSWGTGGPQETQYF

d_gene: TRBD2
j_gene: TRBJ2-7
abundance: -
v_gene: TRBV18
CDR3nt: TGTGCCAGCTCACCGGGACTAGCGGGCGGCGAGCAGTACTTC
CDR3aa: CASSPGLAGGEQYF

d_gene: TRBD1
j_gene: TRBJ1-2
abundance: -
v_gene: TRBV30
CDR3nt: TGTGCCTGGACCCTGCCGGGACAGGGGTCTGGCTACACCTTC
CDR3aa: CAWTLPGQGSGYTF

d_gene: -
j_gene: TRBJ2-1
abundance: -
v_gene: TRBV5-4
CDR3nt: TGTGCCAGCAGGTCCGGTGGATTGAGCTCCTACAATGAGCAGTTCTTC
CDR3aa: CASRSGGLSSYNEQFF

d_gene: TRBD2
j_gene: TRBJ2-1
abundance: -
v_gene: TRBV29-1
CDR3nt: TGCAGCGTTGAACCGACTAGCGGGGGGTACAATGAGCAGTTCTTC
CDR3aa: CSVEPTSGGYNEQFF

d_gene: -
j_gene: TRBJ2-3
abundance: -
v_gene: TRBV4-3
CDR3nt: TGCGCCAGCAGCCAAGATCGGTTGGGAAGTACAGATACGCAGTATTTT
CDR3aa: CASSQDRLGSTDTQYF

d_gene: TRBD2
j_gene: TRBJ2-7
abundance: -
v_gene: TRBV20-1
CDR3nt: TGCAGTGCTAGGATGTTGTGGGAGGGCCCCTACGAGCAGTACTTC
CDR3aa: CSARMLWEGPYEQYF

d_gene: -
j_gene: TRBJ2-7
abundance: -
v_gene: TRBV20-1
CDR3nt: TGCAGTGCTAGGCCCCGGGACCGTTCCTACGAGCAGTACTTC
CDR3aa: CSARPRDRSYEQYF

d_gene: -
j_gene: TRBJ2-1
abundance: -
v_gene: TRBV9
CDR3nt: TGTGCCAGCAGCGGGGGTTACAATGAGCAGTTCTTC
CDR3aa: CASSGGYNEQFF

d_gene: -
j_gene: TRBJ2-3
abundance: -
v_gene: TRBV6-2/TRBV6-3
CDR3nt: TGTGCCAGCAGTTATCAAGCGACTAGCACAGATACGCAGTATTTT
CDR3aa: CASSYQATSTDTQYF

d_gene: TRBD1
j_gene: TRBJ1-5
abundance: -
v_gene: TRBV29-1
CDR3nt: TGCAGCGTTTTAGACAGGGGGCACGGTCAGCCCCAGCATTTT
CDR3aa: CSVLDRGHGQPQHF

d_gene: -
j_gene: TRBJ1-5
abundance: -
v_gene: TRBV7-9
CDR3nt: TGTGCCAGCAGCTTAGACGGGATCGGGCCCCAGCATTTT
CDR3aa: CASSLDGIGPQHF

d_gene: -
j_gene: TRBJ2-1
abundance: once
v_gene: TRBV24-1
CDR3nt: TGTGCCACCAGTGAACACGGGCAGGAGCAGTTCTTC
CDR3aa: CATSEHGQEQFF

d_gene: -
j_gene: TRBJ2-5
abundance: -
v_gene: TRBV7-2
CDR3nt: TGTGCCAGCAGCCCGACTACGGAGACCCAGTACTTC
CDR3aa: CASSPTTETQYF

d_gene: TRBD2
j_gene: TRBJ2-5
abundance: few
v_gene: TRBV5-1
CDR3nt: TGCGCCAGCAGCTTGCCCGGCGCGGCTAGCGGGAAGGAGACCCAGTACTTC
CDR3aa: CASSLPGAASGKETQYF

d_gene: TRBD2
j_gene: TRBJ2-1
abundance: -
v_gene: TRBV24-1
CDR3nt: TGTGCCACCGCTAAGCGGGGGCCCCAGCAGTTCTTC
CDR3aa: CATAKRGPQQFF

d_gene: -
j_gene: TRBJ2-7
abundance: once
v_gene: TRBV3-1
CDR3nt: TGTGCCAGCAGCCGAGGCGGGTCAACCTACGAGCAGTACTTC
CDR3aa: CASSRGGSTYEQYF

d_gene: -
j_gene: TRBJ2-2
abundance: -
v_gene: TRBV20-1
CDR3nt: TGCAGTGCTAGGCCCTCCCACAGGGGCGGAGGGGTGAACACCGGGGAGCTGTTTTTT
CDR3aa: CSARPSHRGGGVNTGELFF

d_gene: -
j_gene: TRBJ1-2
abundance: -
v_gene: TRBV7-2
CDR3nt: TGTGCCAGCAACGTCTGGGGGCGGGGCTACACCTTC
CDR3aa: CASNVWGRGYTF

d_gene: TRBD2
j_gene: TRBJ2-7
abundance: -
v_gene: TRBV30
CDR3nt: TGTGCCTGGGCCGGGACTAGCGGCTCCATCTACGAGCAGTACTTC
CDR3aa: CAWAGTSGSIYEQYF

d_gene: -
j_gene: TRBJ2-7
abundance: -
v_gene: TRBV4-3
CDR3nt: TGCGCCAGCAGCCAAGATAACAGTCTCTACGAGCAGTACTTC
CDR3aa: CASSQDNSLYEQYF

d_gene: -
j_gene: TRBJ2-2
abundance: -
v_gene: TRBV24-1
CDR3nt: TGTGCCACCAGTGATCACCCCCCAGAGCTGTTTTTT
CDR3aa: CATSDHPPELFF

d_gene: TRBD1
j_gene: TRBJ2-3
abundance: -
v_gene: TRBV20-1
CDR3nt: TGCAGTGCCCTACAGGGGAATACGCAGTATTTT
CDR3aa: CSALQGNTQYF

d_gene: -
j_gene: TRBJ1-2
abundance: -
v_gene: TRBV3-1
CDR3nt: TGTGCCAGCAGCCAAGAACGGGTCGGGCGCACCTTC
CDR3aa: CASSQERVGRTF

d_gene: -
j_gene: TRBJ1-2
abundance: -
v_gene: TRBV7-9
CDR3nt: TGTGCCAGCAGCTTAACTGGCTACACCTTC
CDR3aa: CASSLTGYTF

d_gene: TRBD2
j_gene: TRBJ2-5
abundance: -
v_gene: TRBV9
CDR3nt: TGTGCCAGCAGCGTAGGCACGCTAGCGGGGGCCACCCAAGAGACCCAGTACTTC
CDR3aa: CASSVGTLAGATQETQYF

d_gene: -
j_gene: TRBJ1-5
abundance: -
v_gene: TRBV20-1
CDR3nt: TGCAGTGCCGACGAGGCGGCCGATGAGCCCCAGCATTTT
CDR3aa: CSADEAADEPQHF

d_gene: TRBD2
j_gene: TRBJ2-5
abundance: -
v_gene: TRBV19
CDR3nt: TGTGCCAGTAGTCTTCTCGCGGGGGGGCTGGAGACCCAGTACTTC
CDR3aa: CASSLLAGGLETQYF

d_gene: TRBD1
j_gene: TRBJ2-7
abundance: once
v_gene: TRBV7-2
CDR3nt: TGTGCCAGCAGCCGATGGACAGGCTACGAGCAGTACTTC
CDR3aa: CASSRWTGYEQYF

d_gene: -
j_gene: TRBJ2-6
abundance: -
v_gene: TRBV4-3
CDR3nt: TGCGCCAGCAGCCAAGCACGGGCCAACGTCCTGACTTTC
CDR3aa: CASSQARANVLTF